The 17 T cell receptor beta chains in this list originate from one sample, sequenced in a study of CD8 T cells in ankylosing spondylitis. One entry per CDR3 protein results from TCRdb running MiXCR on the 5' RACE reads. The sample consists of 250,000 to 400,000 distinct CDR3 sequences, around a tenth of them appearing once. The sample comprised blood, either unsorted or a sorted T cell fraction (not recorded which). These receptors all stem from a female donor with ankylosing spondylitis or in good health (not recorded which).

This clonotype has a handful of counts. J is TRBJ1-1 and V is TRBV18; the D is unclear. CDR1 and CDR2 from the germline V gene are KGHSH and LQKENI. V was pared by 2 bases and J by 1 base, with 5 bases between. The CDR3 is 13 residues long. CDR3 loop: CASSPNQNTEAFF. CDR3 bases: TGTGCCAGCTCACCAAATCAGAACACTGAAGCTTTCTTT.

The rearrangement links TRBV5-1 to TRBJ2-1; 7 bases align to TRBD1. Unmatched junction bases numbered 10, after V lost 4 bases and J lost 9 bases. Germline CDR1 is SGHRS and CDR2 is YFSETQ. The CDR3 consists of 14 residues. The CDR3 DNA reads as TGCGCCAGCAGCCCCCCGACAGGGATTGGTGAGCAGTTCTTC. It codes for CASSPPTGIGEQFF.

This clonotype was seen a handful of times. The chain couples TRBV11-3 to TRBJ2-1, with D maybe TRBD1 (5 bases). The CDR3 runs to 14 residues. Germline V CDR1 and CDR2: SGHNT, YENEEA. V dropped 3 bases and J dropped 5 bases, with 11 bases sitting between them. The CDR3 DNA is TGTGCCAGCAGCTTGACACAGGCTCACAATGAGCAGTTCTTC. It yields the protein CASSLTQAHNEQFF.

This clonotype came up a few times. V gene TRBV5-1 combines with J gene TRBJ1-6, with TRBD1 matching 11 bases. The V gene's germline CDR1 is SGHRS and CDR2 YFSETQ. Losses at the gene ends were 1 base for V and 10 bases for J; bases not matched to a gene: 4. The CDR3 covers 15 residues. CDR3 protein: CASSLRRTGGSPLHF. The CDR3 DNA reads TGCGCCAGCAGCTTGAGAAGGACAGGGGGCTCACCCCTCCACTTT.

This clonotype was picked up many times. This CDR3 is CASSFNRDRYEQYF. The CDR3 DNA is TGCGCCAGCAGCTTTAACCGGGACAGATACGAGCAGTACTTC. The V and J genes are TRBV5-1 and TRBJ2-7, with 7 bases lining up with TRBD1. The germline V gene has CDR1 SGHRS and CDR2 YFSETQ. V dropped 2 bases and J dropped 4; count of bases not matched to a gene: 6. The CDR3 spans 14 residues.

In this sample, this clonotype turned up many times. V gene TRBV6-5 combines with J gene TRBJ1-2; the match to TRBD1 covers 7 bases. V was clipped by 0 bases and J by 6 bases; unmatched bases: 16. The germline CDR1 and CDR2 sequences are MNHEY and SVGAGI. The CDR3 runs 18 residues. CDR3 DNA sequence: TGTGCCAGCAGTTACTCGAACAGTAAGGGGGCGCAGAGAGATGGCTACACCTTC. This translates into CASSYSNSKGAQRDGYTF.

This clonotype has just a few counts. The chain links TRBV5-1 to TRBJ2-1; no firm D call. Germline lookup yields CDR1 SGHRS and CDR2 YFSETQ. V was trimmed by 0 bases and J by 7 bases, leaving 20 bases between them. The CDR3 is made up of 17 amino acids. DNA of the CDR3: TGCGCCAGCAGCTTGGACGAGTCCGGGCCCTACGGGAATGAGCAGTTCTTC. Residues: CASSLDESGPYGNEQFF.

V gene TRBV20-1 combines with J gene TRBJ2-7; 8 bases are shared with TRBD1. Germline trimming cut 5 bases from V and 6 bases from J; bases unmatched to any gene: 12. The CDR3 is 14 residues long. Germline V gives CDR1 DFQATT, CDR2 SNEGSKA (reference sequence). CDR3 in amino acids: CSARLDRGRGEQYF. CDR3 coding DNA: TGCAGTGCTCGATTAGACAGGGGAAGGGGCGAGCAGTACTTC.

This clonotype was observed many times. The chain employs TRBV7-8 and TRBJ1-2; TRBD1 agrees at 8 bases. V lost 5 bases and J lost 4; bases outside the gene matches: 6. From germline, CDR1 is SGHVS and CDR2 FQNEAQ. The CDR3 has 14 residues. The CDR3 DNA sequence: TGTGCCAGCAGCCCTCAGGGGGCGAGCTATGGCTACACCTTC. It yields the protein CASSPQGASYGYTF.

V is TRBV5-1 and J is TRBJ1-4, with TRBD1 matching over 9 bases. CDR1 SGHRS and CDR2 YFSETQ come from the germline V gene. Trimming took 1 base from V and 10 from J; bases not matched to a gene: 8. The CDR3 is 15 residues long. The CDR3: CASSLTGTGMGKLFF. The CDR3, as DNA: TGCGCCAGCAGCTTGACCGGGACAGGGATGGGAAAACTGTTTTTT.

Ten or more counts support this clonotype. The V and J genes are TRBV29-1 and TRBJ2-4; possibly TRBD2 for D (6 bases). The CDR3 is 12 residues long. CDR1 and CDR2 (germline): SQVTM, ANQGSEA. The germline V and J ends were trimmed by 4 bases and 8 bases, with 12 bases remaining between them. The DNA for the CDR3 is TGCAGCGTTGTGGAGGGTACTCACATTCAGTACTTC. The encoded protein is CSVVEGTHIQYF.

The table lists this clonotype with many counts. This chain links TRBV20-1 with TRBJ2-3; D perhaps matches TRBD1 (6 bases). V was shortened by 6 bases and J by 0 bases, with 16 bases between the two germline ends. Germline V lookup: CDR1 DFQATT, CDR2 SNEGSKA (reference sequence). This CDR3 has 15 residues. CDR3 DNA: TGCAGTGCAAGTACCCCGGACAGAAGCACAGATACGCAGTATTTT. Protein sequence: CSASTPDRSTDTQYF.

At least ten counts were recorded for this clonotype. V is TRBV7-4 and J is TRBJ1-4; possible D gene TRBD1, 5 bases. The CDR3 contains 14 residues. Looked up from germline, CDR1 is SGHVT and CDR2 is SQSDAQ. The V and J ends lost 5 bases and 4 bases respectively, with 11 bases between them. The CDR3 sequence is CASSLRDLNEKLFF. CDR3 in DNA: TGTGCCAGCAGCCTGAGGGACCTTAATGAAAAACTGTTTTTT.

This clonotype was counted ten times or more. The chain links TRBV7-9 to TRBJ2-7; D unclear. From germline, CDR1 is SEHNR and CDR2 FQNEAQ (reference sequence). The CDR3 is 15 amino acids. Trimming stripped 4 bases from V and 3 bases from J, with 16 bases between. CDR3 sequence reads: CASSSPGVGNYEQYF. The CDR3, as DNA: TGTGCCAGCAGCTCCCCTGGGGTAGGGAACTACGAGCAGTACTTC.

This clonotype was observed many times. The J gene is TRBJ2-1, the V gene TRBV9; no reliable D call. Germline-derived CDR1 and CDR2 are SGDLS and YYNGEE. V lost 3 bases to trimming and J lost 0 bases, with 16 bases between them. The CDR3 runs to 17 residues. The CDR3 loop is CASSATTGPSSYNEQFF. In DNA, the CDR3 is TGTGCCAGCAGCGCAACCACCGGGCCGAGCTCCTACAATGAGCAGTTCTTC.

The chain links TRBV20-1 to TRBJ2-1; no clear D gene. CDR3 length: 14 amino acids. Between the trimmed V and J ends, which lost 5 bases and 4 bases, there was a span of 15 bases. Germline CDR1 DFQATT, CDR2 SNEGSKA (reference sequence). The CDR3 sequence: CSALARSGYNEQFF. Here the CDR3 DNA reads TGCAGTGCTTTAGCCCGATCGGGTTACAATGAGCAGTTCTTC.

The sample holds many counts of this clonotype. The genes are TRBV4-3 and TRBJ1-1, with D possibly being TRBD1 (5 bases). Germline assignment: CDR1 LGHNA and CDR2 YSLEER. This CDR3 is built from 17 residues. Trimming pared 0 bases from V and 0 bases from J, leaving 14 bases between. The CDR3 is CASSQDKLGTVNTEAFF. CDR3 DNA: TGCGCCAGCAGCCAAGATAAACTGGGGACGGTGAACACTGAAGCTTTCTTT.